The entry that follows covers one T cell receptor beta chain sequence. This receptor's antigen is unknown. No per-base quality is available; no much larger clone lies one base away. This sample is drawn from a study of T cell responses to AZD1222 COVID-19 vaccine (dated by TCRdb to the early 2020s). Looking at the study overall: AZD1222 recipients whose second dose came at about 4 weeks and those whose second dose came at about 12 weeks were combined into one group, since spike-specific TCR depth and breadth did not differ between the two schedules. A total of under 250 trial participants underwent TCR sequencing, of whom 207 had received two doses of AZD1222 and about 25 had received two doses of the MenACWY control vaccine. Trial participants were enrolled into age subgroups of 18-55, 56-69 and 70-plus years, which contained around 150, 28 and 57 TCR-sequenced participants, respectively.

The junction shows trimming of 7 bases on V and 4 bases on J, plus 13 bases between the germline ends. Based on the germline V gene (reference sequence), the CDR1 and CDR2 sequences are MNHEY and SMNVEV. From the cysteine through the phenylalanine, the CDR3 covers 13 amino acids. Left in the record is the CDR3 DNA by itself, 39 bases read in frame from the first base. Per the publication, the time point label means: baseline before first vaccination. Samples from vaccinated people were obtained from the UK trials COV001 and COV002, which included a single-blind randomized controlled phase 2/3 trial of AZD1222 (ChAdOx1 nCoV-19) in healthy adults. For TCRbeta chain sequencing, PBMC samples were collected from trial participants at day 0 and at day 28 after the second dose. The CDR3 regions of human TCRbeta chains were subjected to immunosequencing. In the paper's pipeline: Repertoire TCRs were matched against a reference library of SARS-CoV-2-specific TCRs generated with the MIRA antigen-specificity platform. Breadth meant the fraction of unique TCRs that were SARS-CoV-2-associated, whereas depth meant the fraction of total T cells that were SARS-CoV-2-associated. Using the MIRA data, every spike-specific TCR was mapped to the spike region that the TCR reacted to and assigned to either a CD4 or a CD8 class. Log10-transformed breadth and depth values were compared by one-way ANOVA with Sidak's multiple comparisons tests. The source is immuneACCESS, and TCRdb retained only in-frame sequences with V and J called. Part of the clones is not carried over; for the studies checked, unresolved V genes explain less than half of this, and the remainder is unexplained. V and J calls and clone size are given by that table; D and trimming were obtained from the DNA. The sample table holds 55,000 to 75,000 clones, of which approximately 91% were seen once. The ten largest clones capture about 8% of the sample.

The investigation overall reported the following: Spike-specific TCR breadth and depth rose significantly after two AZD1222 doses compared with day 0 and with MenACWY recipients. Because no day 14 peak-response samples were available, the repertoires could be characterized only after the peak T cell response. Nearly half of unique spike-specific TCRs reportedly recognized epitopes outside regions mutated in the B.1.351 and B.1.1.7 variants. Conclusions about previously exposed vaccinees are limited because only a handful of AZD1222 recipients were SARS-CoV-2 seropositive at baseline. The vaccine-associated CD4 TCRs covered the entire spike protein, and the dominant responses fell in regions 160-218 and 743-854. Participants were mostly white British and included more females than males, and it was suggested by the authors that clonal diversity may have been underestimated. The 56-69-year group was small, and its depth increase did not reach significance, likely because of low power.

The sample consisted of peripheral blood, taken on day 0 of AZD1222 vaccination. The origin of this receptor is an adult in good health. Recombination connected TRBV27 to TRBJ1-1; no D segment can be confidently identified. The encoded CDR3 is CASMGFLGTEAFF. The DNA sequence is TGTGCCAGCATGGGATTTTTGGGCACTGAAGCTTTCTTT.